The source of this T cell receptor (beta chain) is a study of beta chain features in type 1 diabetes. Study-level findings and limits: The study found moderately but significantly shorter TCRB CDR3s in all four CD4+ subsets of Type 1 diabetes patients.

This clone was counted only a few times. Its antigen remains unidentified. Germline CDR1 reads GTSNPN; CDR2 reads SVGIG (reference sequence). V lost 3 bases, J lost 0 bases, and 7 bases lay in between. The CDR3 has 13 amino acids. The isolated RNA, all of it, was reverse transcribed, so expressed TCRB transcripts were what got sequenced. The method was immunoSEQ multiplex PCR; TCRdb's version includes in-frame clones alone and lacks a portion of them. The sample holds about 700,000 clones, around an eighth seen once. Sequencing was performed on naive CD4+ T cells from blood. This sequence joins TRBV30 and TRBJ2-3; D is unresolved. The clonotype originates from a man between 18 and 35 years old with type 1 diabetes. The CDR3 protein is CAWSKGSTDTQYF. CDR3 coding DNA: TGTGCCTGGAGCAAAGGGAGCACAGATACGCAGTATTTT.